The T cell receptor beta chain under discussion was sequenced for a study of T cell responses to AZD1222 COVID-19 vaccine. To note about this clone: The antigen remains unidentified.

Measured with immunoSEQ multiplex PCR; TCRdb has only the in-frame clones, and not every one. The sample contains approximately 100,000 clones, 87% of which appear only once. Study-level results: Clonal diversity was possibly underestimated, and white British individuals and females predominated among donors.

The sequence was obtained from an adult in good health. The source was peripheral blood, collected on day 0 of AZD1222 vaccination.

CDR3 protein: CAWSVGYEQYF. The CDR3 DNA sequence: TGTGCCTGGAGTGTTGGGTACGAGCAGTACTTC. The chain combines TRBV30 with TRBJ2-7; D gene unclear. There are 11 residues in the CDR3. Between the trimmed V and J ends, which lost 0 bases and 4 bases, there was a span of 4 bases. CDR1 and CDR2 (germline): GTSNPN, SVGIG (reference sequence).